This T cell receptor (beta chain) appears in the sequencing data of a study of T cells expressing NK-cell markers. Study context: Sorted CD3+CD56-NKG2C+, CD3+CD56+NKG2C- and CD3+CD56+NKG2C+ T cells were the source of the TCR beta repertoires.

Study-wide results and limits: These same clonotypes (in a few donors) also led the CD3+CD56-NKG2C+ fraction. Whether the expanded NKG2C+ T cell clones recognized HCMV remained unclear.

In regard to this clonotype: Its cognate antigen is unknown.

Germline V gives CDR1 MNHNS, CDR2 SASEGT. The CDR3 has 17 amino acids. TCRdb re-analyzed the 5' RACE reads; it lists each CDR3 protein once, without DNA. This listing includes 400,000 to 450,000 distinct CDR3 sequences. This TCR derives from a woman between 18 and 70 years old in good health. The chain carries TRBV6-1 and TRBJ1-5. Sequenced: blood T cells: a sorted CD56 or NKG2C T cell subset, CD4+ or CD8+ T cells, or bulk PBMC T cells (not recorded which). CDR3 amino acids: CASRDVQGIRSNQPQHF.